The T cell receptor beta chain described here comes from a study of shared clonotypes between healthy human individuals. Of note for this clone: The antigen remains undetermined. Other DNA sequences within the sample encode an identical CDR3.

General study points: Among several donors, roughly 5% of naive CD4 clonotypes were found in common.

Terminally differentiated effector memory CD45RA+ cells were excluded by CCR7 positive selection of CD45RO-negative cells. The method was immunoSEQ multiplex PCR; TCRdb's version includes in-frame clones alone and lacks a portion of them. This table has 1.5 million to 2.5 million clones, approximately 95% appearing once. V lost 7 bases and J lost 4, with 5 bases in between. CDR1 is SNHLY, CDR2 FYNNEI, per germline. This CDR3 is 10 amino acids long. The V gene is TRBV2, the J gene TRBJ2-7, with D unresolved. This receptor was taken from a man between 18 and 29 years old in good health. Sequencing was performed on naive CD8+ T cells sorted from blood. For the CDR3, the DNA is TGTGCCAGCACGGGTTACGAGCAGTACTTC. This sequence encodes CASTGYEQYF.